These 16 T cell receptor beta chains originate from one sample sequenced in a study of technical replicates of blood from a handful of donors. Using immunoSEQ multiplex PCR, the repertoire was profiled, and TCRdb retains in-frame clones only, with some absent. The sample has some 80,000 clones, over 85% seen once; the top ten hold about 0.27%. Sequenced sample: T cells isolated from PBMCs. Receptors were obtained from a human donor in good health.

This chain joins TRBV27 and TRBJ2-1; the D gene is possibly TRBD1 (6 bases). Germline V gene lookup returns CDR1 MNHEY and CDR2 SMNVEV (reference sequence). The ends were cut back, 3 bases at V and 2 bases at J, with 11 bases in the middle. The CDR3 covers 15 residues. In nucleotides, the CDR3 is TGTGCCAGCAGTTTGACAGGAGGACCCTACAATGAGCAGTTCTTC. Translating gives CASSLTGGPYNEQFF.

The V call is TRBV7-9, the J call TRBJ1-5; 8 positions match TRBD1. The V gene's germline CDR1 is SEHNR and CDR2 FQNEAQ (reference sequence). Trimming cost V 1 base and J 2 bases; bases outside gene matches: 10. This CDR3 contains 18 residues. The DNA of the CDR3 is TGTGCCAGCAGCTTAGACCCAGGACAGACAGGGGGCAATCAGCCCCAGCATTTT. The encoded protein is CASSLDPGQTGGNQPQHF.

This clone showed up just a few times. CDR3 in amino acids: CASSPQETQYF. The CDR3 DNA reads TGTGCCAGCAGTCCTCAAGAGACCCAGTACTTC. The chain joins TRBV2 to TRBJ2-5; D gene ambiguous. The V gene's germline CDR1 is SNHLY and CDR2 FYNNEI. This CDR3 region has 11 residues. Trimming removed 5 bases from V and 2 bases from J, with 3 bases in between. The full variable domain, rest sourced from reference TRBV2 and TRBJ2-5, is EPEVTQTPSHQVTQMGQEVILRCVPISNHLYFYWYRQILGQKVEFLVSFYNNEISEKSEIFDDQFSVERPDGSNFTLKIRSTKLEDSAMYFCASSPQETQYFGPGTRLLVL.

The CDR3 protein is CASSPTGEGQYF. As DNA, the CDR3 is TGTGCCAGCTCACCGACAGGGGAAGGGCAGTACTTC. This chain joins TRBV18 and TRBJ2-7; 8 bases fit TRBD1. The germline CDR1 and CDR2 sequences are KGHSH and LQKENI. Trimming cost V 3 bases and J 9 bases; bases outside gene matches: 4. The CDR3 has 12 residues.

This clone was counted once. J is TRBJ2-7 and V is TRBV5-6; 8 nucleotides line up with TRBD1. The germline CDR1 and CDR2 sequences are SGHDT and YYEEEE. The length of the CDR3 is 14 residues. The V and J ends lost 0 bases and 3 bases, in that order; junction bases with no gene match: 2. As DNA, the CDR3 is TGTGCCAGCAGCTTGGGTGGACAGGGCTACGAGCAGTACTTC. It is translated as CASSLGGQGYEQYF.

The V gene is TRBV6-1, the J gene TRBJ2-5; TRBD2 matches at 10 bases. Germline V gene lookup returns CDR1 MNHNS and CDR2 SASEGT. CDR3 size: 15 residues. The V segment lost 5 bases and the J segment 5 bases; nucleotides outside the gene matches: 8. The CDR3 is CASSRQRGGRETQYF. The CDR3 DNA reads TGTGCCAGCAGTAGACAGCGGGGGGGCCGGGAGACCCAGTACTTC.

This sequence joins TRBV28 and TRBJ2-7, with 10 bases aligning to TRBD2. Germline V gene sequence: CDR1 MDHEN, CDR2 SYDVKM. The CDR3 sequence is 15 residues long. Unmatched junction bases numbered 10, after V lost 4 bases and J lost 7 bases. The CDR3 DNA sequence: TGTGCCAGCAGTTCTAGCGGGAGCAGTACGTTGGAGCAGTACTTC. It codes for CASSSSGSSTLEQYF. Drawing the rest from reference TRBV28 and TRBJ2-7, the complete variable domain is DVKVTQSSRYLVKRTGEKVFLECVQDMDHENMFWYRQDPGLGLRLIYFSYDVKMKEKGDIPEGYSVSREKKERFSLILESASTNQTSMYLCASSSSGSSTLEQYFGPGTRLTVT.

The V call is TRBV29-1, the J call TRBJ2-2; D call uncertain. Germline loops: CDR1 SQVTM, CDR2 ANQGSEA. V was cut by 6 bases and J by 0 bases, with 5 bases left in between. The CDR3 runs 12 residues. CDR3 nucleotides: TGCAGCGTAACAGCGAACACCGGGGAGCTGTTTTTT. As protein: CSVTANTGELFF.

The V call is TRBV7-8, the J call TRBJ2-7; 9 nucleotides align to TRBD1. The junction had 12 bases not matched to a gene; V was cut back by 6 bases and J by 6 bases. In germline, CDR1 is SGHVS, CDR2 FQNEAQ. The length of the CDR3 is 15 residues. CDR3 amino acids: CASSRLPGQGSEQYF. The CDR3 DNA is TGTGCCAGCAGTCGCCTGCCGGGACAGGGTTCCGAGCAGTACTTC.

This chain links TRBV7-3 with TRBJ1-1; tentative D call: TRBD1 (6 bases). The germline gives CDR1 SGHTA, CDR2 FQGTGA. The CDR3 consists of 13 residues. Trimming took 8 bases from V and 1 from J, leaving 11 bases between them. CDR3 DNA sequence: TGTGCCAGCGCGACAGGACCGAACACTGAAGCTTTCTTT. Translated, it gives CASATGPNTEAFF.

CDR3 sequence: CASSVMGQGGTEAFF. CDR3 nucleotides: TGCGCCAGCAGTGTAATGGGACAGGGGGGCACTGAAGCTTTCTTT. V is TRBV10-2 and J is TRBJ1-1; 11 bases are a match to TRBD1. Germline V gives CDR1 WSHSY, CDR2 SAAADI. This CDR3 comprises 15 residues. V lost 4 bases and J lost 4; bases outside the gene matches: 5.

This clone was observed a single time. J is TRBJ1-2 and V is TRBV28; 8 bases are a match to TRBD1. Trimming cost V 6 bases and J 8 bases; bases outside gene matches: 11. Germline V gene sequence: CDR1 MDHEN, CDR2 SYDVKM. The CDR3 extends over 14 amino acids. CDR3 sequence: CASRIPGTGGGYTF. Written as DNA, the CDR3 is TGTGCCAGCAGAATCCCCGGGACAGGCGGCGGCTACACCTTC.

This chain uses TRBV6-1 with TRBJ1-3; D possibly corresponds to TRBD1 (5 bases). The V end was cut by 2 bases, the J end by 0 bases, with 11 bases between. Germline V lookup: CDR1 MNHNS, CDR2 SASEGT. The CDR3 covers 16 residues. The CDR3 DNA follows: TGTGCCAGCAGTGAAATCGGGGGGTTCTCTGGAAACACCATATATTTT. It is translated as CASSEIGGFSGNTIYF.

V and J are TRBV11-2 and TRBJ2-1; D is ambiguous. This CDR3 has 17 amino acids. V dropped 2 bases and J dropped 5 bases, with 19 bases sitting between them. Germline V CDR1 and CDR2: SGHAT, FQNNGV. For the CDR3, the DNA is TGTGCCAGCAGCTTACCGAGGAGACCCGACCCCAACAATGAGCAGTTCTTC. As protein: CASSLPRRPDPNNEQFF.

This chain uses TRBV15 with TRBJ2-2; 7 bases are shared with TRBD2. The V and J ends lost 3 bases and 4 bases, in that order; junction bases with no gene match: 8. The CDR3 is 16 residues long. CDR1 LNHNV and CDR2 YYDKDF come from the germline V gene (reference sequence). The CDR3 bases are TGTGCCACCAGCAGGCCCCGGACTAGGAGCACCGGGGAGCTGTTTTTT. This gives the protein CATSRPRTRSTGELFF.

The CDR3 DNA reads TGTGCCAGCAGTGAAGGGGGAGGGACTGATACGCAGTATTTT. This sequence encodes CASSEGGGTDTQYF. This chain links TRBV6-1 with TRBJ2-3; the match to TRBD2 covers 7 bases. The V gene end was trimmed by 1 base and the J gene end by 6 bases; junction bases not matched to a gene: 4. The CDR3 consists of 14 residues. Germline CDR1 is MNHNS and CDR2 is SASEGT.